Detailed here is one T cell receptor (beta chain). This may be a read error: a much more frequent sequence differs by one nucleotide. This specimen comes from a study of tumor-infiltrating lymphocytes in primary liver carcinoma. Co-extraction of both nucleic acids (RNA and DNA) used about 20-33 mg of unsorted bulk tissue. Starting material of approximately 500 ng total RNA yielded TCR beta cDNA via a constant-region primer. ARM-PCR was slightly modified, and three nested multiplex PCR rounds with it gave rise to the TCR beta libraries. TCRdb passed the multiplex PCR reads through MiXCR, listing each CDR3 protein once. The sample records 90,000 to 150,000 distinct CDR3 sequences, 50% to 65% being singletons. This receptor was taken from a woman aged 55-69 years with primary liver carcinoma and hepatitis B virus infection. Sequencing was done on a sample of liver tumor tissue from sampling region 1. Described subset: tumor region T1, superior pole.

The CDR3 DNA sequence: TGTGCCAGCAGTGAGACGGCGGGGGAGCAAGGCACAGATACGCAGTATTTT. It yields the protein CASSETAGEQGTDTQYF. V and J are TRBV6-1 and TRBJ2-3; the match to TRBD2 covers 7 bases. J lost 1 base, V lost 3 bases, and 10 bases had no gene match. CDR1 and CDR2 (germline): MNHNS, SASEGT. The CDR3 covers 17 residues.